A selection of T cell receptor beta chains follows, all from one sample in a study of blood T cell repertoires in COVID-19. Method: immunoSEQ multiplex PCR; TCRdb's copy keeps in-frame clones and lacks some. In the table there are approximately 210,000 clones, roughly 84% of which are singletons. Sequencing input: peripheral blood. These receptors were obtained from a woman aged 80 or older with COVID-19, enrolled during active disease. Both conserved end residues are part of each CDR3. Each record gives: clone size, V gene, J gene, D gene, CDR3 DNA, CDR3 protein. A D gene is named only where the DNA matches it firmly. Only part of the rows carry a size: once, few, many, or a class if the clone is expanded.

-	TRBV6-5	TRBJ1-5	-	TGTAGAGTAGGCGGTCAGCCCCAGCATTTT	CRVGGQPQHF
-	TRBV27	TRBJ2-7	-	TGTGCCAGCAGTTTATTCGGGGTTACCCCTGGGGAGCAGTACTTC	CASSLFGVTPGEQYF
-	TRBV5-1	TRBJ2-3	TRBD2	TGCGCCAGTGGGGCTAGCGGGTCCACAGATACGCAGTATTTT	CASGASGSTDTQYF
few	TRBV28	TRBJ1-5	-	TGTGCCAGCAGCCCCGGGACATTGGGGAATCAGCCCCAGCATTTT	CASSPGTLGNQPQHF
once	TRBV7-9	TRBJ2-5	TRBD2	TGTGCCAGCAGCCTCCGCGGGGGGGCGGGGGAGACCCAGTACTTC	CASSLRGGAGETQYF
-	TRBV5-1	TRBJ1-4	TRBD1	TGCGCCAGCAGCCAAGGACAGGGCCTATTTAATGAAAAACTGTTTTTT	CASSQGQGLFNEKLFF
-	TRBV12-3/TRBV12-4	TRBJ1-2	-	TGTGCCAGCGGAGGCAACTATGGCTACACCTTC	CASGGNYGYTF
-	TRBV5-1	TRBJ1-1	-	TGCGCCAGCAGGCCCGGAACGGGGGCTGAAGCTTTCTTT	CASRPGTGAEAFF
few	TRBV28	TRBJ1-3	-	TGTGCCAGCACTACAGGGCCGAGCTCTGGAAACACCATATATTTT	CASTTGPSSGNTIYF
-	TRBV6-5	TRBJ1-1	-	TGTGCCAGCAGTTACGTAGAGGAAGCTTTCTTT	CASSYVEEAFF
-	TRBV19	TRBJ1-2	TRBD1	TGTGCCAGTAGTATTGGGGCCGGGACAGGGTCCGGCTACACCTTC	CASSIGAGTGSGYTF
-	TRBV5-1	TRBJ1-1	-	TGCGCCAGCAGCTTGGACGGACAGTCTGAAGCTTTCTTT	CASSLDGQSEAFF
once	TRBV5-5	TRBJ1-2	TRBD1	TGTGCCAGCAGCTCAGGGACAGTAAACTATGGCTACACCTTC	CASSSGTVNYGYTF
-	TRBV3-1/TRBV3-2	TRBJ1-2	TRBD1	TGTGCCAGCATGGGGACAGCAAACTATGGCTACACCTTC	CASMGTANYGYTF
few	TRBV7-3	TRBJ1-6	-	TGTGCCAGCAGCTTGTACAGGGACTCACCCCTCCACTTT	CASSLYRDSPLHF
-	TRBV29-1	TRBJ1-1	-	TGCAGCGTTGAAGCCGTGGAGGGGCTATTCGTCCGGGCTGAAGCTTTCTTT	CSVEAVEGLFVRAEAFF
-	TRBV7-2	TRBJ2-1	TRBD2	TGTGCCAGCAGCTTAGCGCTGAGGACTAGCGGGGATGATGAGCAGTTCTTC	CASSLALRTSGDDEQFF
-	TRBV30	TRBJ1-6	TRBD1	TGTGCCTGGAGTGACCTGACAGGGAATAATTCACCCCTCCACTTT	CAWSDLTGNNSPLHF
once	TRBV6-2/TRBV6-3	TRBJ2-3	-	TGTGCCAGCAGCCCACTAGCCCCGCACACAGATACGCAGTATTTT	CASSPLAPHTDTQYF
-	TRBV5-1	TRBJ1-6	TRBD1	TGCGCCAGCAGCTTGTATCAGGGGGCGGATTCACCCCTCCACTTT	CASSLYQGADSPLHF
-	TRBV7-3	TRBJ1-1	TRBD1	TGTGCCAGCAGCACCGACAGGGGCACTGAAGCTTTCTTT	CASSTDRGTEAFF
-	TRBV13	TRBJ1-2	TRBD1	TGTGCCAGCAGCCCCAACAGGGGGGCCTATGGCTACACCTTC	CASSPNRGAYGYTF
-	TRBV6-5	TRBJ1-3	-	TGTGCCAGCAGTTACGGGACTGGGGGAAACACCATATATTTT	CASSYGTGGNTIYF
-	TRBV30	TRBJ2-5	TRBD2	TGTGCCCGGGGGGGGGCGGCCAGAGGGGAGACCCAGTACTTC	CARGGAARGETQYF
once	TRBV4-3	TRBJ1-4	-	TGCGCCAGCAGCCAAGATTCGATGGGGGCGCGGGCTAATGAAAAACTGTTTTTT	CASSQDSMGARANEKLFF
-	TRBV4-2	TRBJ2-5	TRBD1	TGTGCCAGCAGCCAAGTAGGGACAGGGGAGGAAGAGACCCAGTACTTC	CASSQVGTGEEETQYF
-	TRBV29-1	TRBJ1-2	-	TGCAGCGTTGGACGGAGTAACTATGGCTACACCTTC	CSVGRSNYGYTF
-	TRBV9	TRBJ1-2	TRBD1	TGTGCCAGCAGCGTAGCCTCGGACAGGGGCTTTGACTATGGCTACACCTTC	CASSVASDRGFDYGYTF
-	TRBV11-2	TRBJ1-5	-	TGTGCCAGCAGCTTATCAGCGGGGGGCCAGCCCCAGCATTTT	CASSLSAGGQPQHF
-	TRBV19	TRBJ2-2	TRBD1	TGTGCCAGTAGTACCTCAGGGGGCGCGGGCACCGGGGAGCTGTTTTTT	CASSTSGGAGTGELFF
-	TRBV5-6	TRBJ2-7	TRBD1	TGTGCCAGCAGCTTGCTTGGGACAGAGTACTACGAGCAGTACTTC	CASSLLGTEYYEQYF
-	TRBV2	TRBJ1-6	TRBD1	TGTGCCAGCAGTTCGCGACAGGGCAATTCACCCCTCCACTTT	CASSSRQGNSPLHF
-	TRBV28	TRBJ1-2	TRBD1	TGTGCCAGCAGTCTGACGGACAGGGGAAATGGCTACACCTTC	CASSLTDRGNGYTF
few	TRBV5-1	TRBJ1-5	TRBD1	TGCGCCAGCAGCTTGGACAGGGGGGGCAATCAGCCCCAGCATTTT	CASSLDRGGNQPQHF
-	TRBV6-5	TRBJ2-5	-	TGTGCCGTCACCTCCACGGGTTCCCAAGAGACCCAGTACTTC	CAVTSTGSQETQYF
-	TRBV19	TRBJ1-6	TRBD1	TGTGCCAGTAGTACCGGGACAGGGGTTGGTAATTCACCCCTCCACTTT	CASSTGTGVGNSPLHF
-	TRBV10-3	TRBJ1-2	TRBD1	TGTGCCATCAGTCAACAGGGGGACTATGGCTACACCTTC	CAISQQGDYGYTF
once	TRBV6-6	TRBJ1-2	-	TGTGCCAGCACCCCCGGAGCTAACTATGGCTACACCTTC	CASTPGANYGYTF
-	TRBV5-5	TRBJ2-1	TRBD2	TGTGCCAGCAGCTCCAGGGAGGGGAATGAGCAGTTCTTC	CASSSREGNEQFF
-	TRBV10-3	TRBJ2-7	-	TGTGCCATCTCGGCCAGCCCCGGGGCCTACGAGCAGTACTTC	CAISASPGAYEQYF
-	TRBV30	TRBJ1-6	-	TGTGCCTGGAGTGTAACGACGGAGGGGAATTCACCCCTCCACTTT	CAWSVTTEGNSPLHF
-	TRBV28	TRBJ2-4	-	TGTGCCAGCAGTTTATTAAAGGGGGAGGGGTCCAAAAACATTCAGTACTTC	CASSLLKGEGSKNIQYF